The present entry profiles one TCR beta chain with its context. This sample was included in a study of blood T cell repertoires in COVID-19. The wider study: T cells, B-cell-depleted T cells, or PBMCs supplied cDNA or gDNA.

This CDR3 spans 16 amino acids. The junction had 10 bases not matched to a gene; V was cut back by 6 bases and J by 2 bases. Germline V gene sequence: CDR1 SGHTA, CDR2 FQGNSA. Some clones are missing from TCRdb's copy, which holds only in-frame ones; the method was immunoSEQ multiplex PCR. The sample yields around 420,000 clones, roughly 88% seen once. The chain is built from TRBV7-2 and TRBJ1-2; the match to TRBD1 covers 9 bases. The sequenced sample consisted of PBMCs or T cells enriched from blood (not recorded which). This TCR was recovered from a middle-aged woman with acute COVID-19. DNA of the CDR3: TGTGCCAGCAGTCATACAGGGGGCGTAGAAAACTATGGCTACACCTTC. It is translated as CASSHTGGVENYGYTF.